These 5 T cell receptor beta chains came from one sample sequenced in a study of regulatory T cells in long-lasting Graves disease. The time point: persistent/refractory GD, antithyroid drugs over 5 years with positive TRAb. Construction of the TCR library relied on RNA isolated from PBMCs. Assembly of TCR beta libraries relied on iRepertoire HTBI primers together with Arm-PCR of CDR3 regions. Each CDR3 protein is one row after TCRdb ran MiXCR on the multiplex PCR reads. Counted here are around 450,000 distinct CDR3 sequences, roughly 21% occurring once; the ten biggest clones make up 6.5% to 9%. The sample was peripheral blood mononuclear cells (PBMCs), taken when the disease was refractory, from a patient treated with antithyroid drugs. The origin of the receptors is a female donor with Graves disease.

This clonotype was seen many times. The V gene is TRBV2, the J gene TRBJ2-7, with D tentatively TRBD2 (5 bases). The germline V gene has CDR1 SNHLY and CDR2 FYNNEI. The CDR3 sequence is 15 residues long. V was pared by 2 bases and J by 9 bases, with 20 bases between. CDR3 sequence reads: CASSERSGSPEVQYF. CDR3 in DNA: TGTGCCAGCAGTGAAAGGTCAGGCAGCCCGGAGGTGCAGTACTTC.

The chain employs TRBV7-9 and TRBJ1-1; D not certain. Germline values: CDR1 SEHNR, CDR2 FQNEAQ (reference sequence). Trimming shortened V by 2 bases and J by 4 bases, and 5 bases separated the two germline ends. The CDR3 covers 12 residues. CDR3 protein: CASSLSSTEAFF. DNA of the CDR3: TGTGCCAGCAGCTTAAGTAGCACTGAAGCTTTCTTT.

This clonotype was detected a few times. The DNA of the CDR3 is TGTGCCTGGAGTAATGGACAGGGGGTCTACGAGCAGTACTTC. Protein product: CAWSNGQGVYEQYF. The chain carries TRBV30 and TRBJ2-7; 10 bases are a match to TRBD1. V shed 2 bases and J 3 bases; nucleotides not matched to a gene: 4. The CDR3 has 14 amino acids. Germline CDR1 reads GTSNPN; CDR2 reads SVGIG (reference sequence). Combining the CDR3 with reference TRBV30 and TRBJ2-7 gives the whole variable domain SQTIHQWPATLVQPVGSPLSLECTVEGTSNPNLYWYRQAAGRGLQLLFYSVGIGQISSEVPQNLSASRPQDRQFILSSKKLLLSDSGFYLCAWSNGQGVYEQYFGPGTRLTVT.

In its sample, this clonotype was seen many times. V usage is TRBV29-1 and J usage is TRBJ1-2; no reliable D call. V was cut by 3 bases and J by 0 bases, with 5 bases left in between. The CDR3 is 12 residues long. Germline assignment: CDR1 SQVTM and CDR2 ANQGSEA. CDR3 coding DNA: TGCAGCGTTGACGGATCTAACTATGGCTACACCTTC. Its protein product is CSVDGSNYGYTF.

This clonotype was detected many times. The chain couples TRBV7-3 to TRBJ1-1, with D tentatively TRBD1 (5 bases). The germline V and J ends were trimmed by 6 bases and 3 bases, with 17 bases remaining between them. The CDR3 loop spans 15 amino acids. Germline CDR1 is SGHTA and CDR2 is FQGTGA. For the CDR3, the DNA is TGTGCCAGCAGTCGGGGTGCGGGGGTAGACACTGAAGCTTTCTTT. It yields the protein CASSRGAGVDTEAFF.